This T cell receptor (beta chain) was sequenced in a study of vaccination effects on CD4 cells after COVID-19. Within the ViraFEST assay, antigen-specific CD4+ T cells underwent expansion with viral peptide pools prior to sequencing. At the end of around eleven days of culture, CD4+ T cells were isolated. Nucleocapsid antibodies stayed negative before and after vaccination, showing no earlier SARS-CoV-2 infection. The assay was immunoSEQ multiplex PCR, and TCRdb's table has in-frame clones only and misses some. The repertoire consists of 30,000 to 45,000 clones, with roughly 70% occurring once and the leading ten covering 22%. For this clone: What it recognizes is unknown.

Losses at the gene ends were 2 bases for V and 1 base for J; bases not matched to a gene: 7. The CDR3 is 18 amino acids. CDR1 and CDR2 from the germline V gene are KGHSH and LQKENI. This receptor was identified in a human donor who received a COVID-19 vaccine. The chain has TRBV18 and TRBJ2-3, with 12 bases fitting TRBD2. The sample was CD4+ T cells from PBMCs cultured with SARS-CoV-2 spike peptides, taken before COVID-19 vaccination. In nucleotides, the CDR3 is TGTGCCAGCTCACCATTTACAGGACTAGCGGGGCGCACAGATACGCAGTATTTT. Protein sequence: CASSPFTGLAGRTDTQYF. Full variable domain (outside the CDR3, taken from reference TRBV18 and TRBJ2-3): NAGVMQNPRHLVRRRGQEARLRCSPMKGHSHVYWYRQLPEEGLKFMVYLQKENIIDESGMPKERFSAEFPKEGPSILRIQQVVRGDSAAYFCASSPFTGLAGRTDTQYFGPGTRLTVL.